Listed below are T cell receptor beta chains from one sample, sequenced in a study of STAT5B mutations in CD4+ large granular lymphocyte leukemia. The method was immunoSEQ multiplex PCR; TCRdb's version includes in-frame clones alone and lacks a portion of them. The table includes under 50,000 clones, about 80% detected once. Input material: CD4+ T cells from blood buffy coats. These receptors were collected from a human donor in good health. CDR3s include the opening cysteine and the closing phenylalanine or tryptophan. A clone size is listed for some rows: how often the clone was seen (once, few, many), or a class if it is expanded.

>TRBJ2-3|TRBV29-1|.
CSEGLATDTQYF
>TRBJ1-4|TRBV6-1|.
CASSERREGGKLFF
>TRBJ2-7|TRBV20-1|.
CSAADRFEQYF
>TRBJ1-5|TRBV6-5|.
CASSYGYQPQHF
>TRBJ2-2|TRBV5-1|.
CASSGGQERTGELFF
>TRBJ2-7|TRBV5-1|.
CASSVRGDEQYF
>TRBJ2-4|TRBV30|.
CAWSLQDIQYF
>TRBJ1-4|TRBV6-5|.
CASRQRDRLHEKLFF
>TRBJ1-1|TRBV18|.
CASSDTGEGYTEAFF
>TRBJ2-5|TRBV25-1|.
CASSDVMETQYF
>TRBJ2-3|TRBV30|.
CAWSIGQGTDTQYF
>TRBJ1-6|TRBV6-8|once
CASKPEGGNRLSSYNSPLHF
>TRBJ2-7|TRBV5-4|.
CASSLERDEQYF
>TRBJ1-2|TRBV6-1|.
CASSGVDRGLRYTF
>TRBJ1-4|TRBV5-6|.
CASSLGSTGSREKLFF
>TRBJ2-7|TRBV18|.
CASSPEQGPYEQYF
>TRBJ1-4|TRBV7-6|.
CASSLFLTGFIGTNEKLFF
>TRBJ1-2|TRBV29-1|.
CSVETGGGYTF
>TRBJ1-5|TRBV5-6|.
CASSLSTGRGDQPQHF
>TRBJ2-3|TRBV7-3|.
CASSPWGTDTQYF
>TRBJ1-2|TRBV11-2|.
CASSLAGVVHGYTF
>TRBJ1-1|TRBV6-5|.
CASSFIGTGTEAFF
>TRBJ2-3|TRBV4-1|.
CASSHTLGTPDTQYF
>TRBJ2-7|TRBV18|.
CASSPPLRQGSQEQYF
>TRBJ2-1|TRBV6-4|.
CASSSSGTSLYSYNEQFF
>TRBJ2-5|TRBV1|.
CTSSQDLGEGQETQYF
>TRBJ2-3|TRBV6-6|.
CASSSGGTDTQYF
>TRBJ2-5|TRBV5-1|.
CASSPSQETQYF
>TRBJ2-7|TRBV14|.
CASSRARQEQYF
>TRBJ2-3|TRBV7-9|.
CASTMRTGTDTQYF
>TRBJ1-1|TRBV10-1|few
CASSAGQSEAFF
>TRBJ2-7|TRBV7-2|.
CASSMAYSYEQYF
>TRBJ2-1|TRBV5-4|.
CASTIGTRRAGNEQFF
>TRBJ1-2|TRBV28|.
CASSLRINYGYTF
>TRBJ2-1|TRBV11-2|.
CASSSVRGGYSSYNEQFF
>TRBJ1-1|TRBV10-2|.
CASIGFNLNTEAFF
>TRBJ2-2|TRBV7-9|.
CASSLSGRASGELFF
>TRBJ1-1|TRBV28|.
CASSSDRGYDENTEAFF
>TRBJ2-1|TRBV11-2|once
CASRHSGSVYNEQFF
>TRBJ1-1|TRBV1|once
CTSSQGGGTEAFF
>TRBJ1-1|TRBV27|.
CASSLSSAPPAFF
>TRBJ2-5|TRBV18|.
CASSPDRRPTQYF
>TRBJ2-1|TRBV10-1|.
CASSEGVGNEQFF
>TRBJ1-1|TRBV11-2|.
CASSWGRGLTEAFF
>TRBJ1-2|TRBV6-1|few
CASSENGNYGYTF
>TRBJ2-2|TRBV6-6|few
CASINLPGELFF
>TRBJ1-1|TRBV23-1|few
CASSHYRPGLPLEESTEAFF
>TRBJ2-7|TRBV7-9|.
CASSPYYEQYF
>TRBJ1-2|TRBV5-1|.
CASSLAPTGDYYGYTF
>TRBJ2-7|TRBV27|.
CASSLIRDRGEQYF